This T cell receptor (beta chain) was profiled in a study of control samples from healthy donors and cancer patients. The germline CDR1 and CDR2 sequences are SNHLY and FYNNEI. The CDR3 is 13 residues long. V was cut by 6 bases and J by 4 bases, with 13 bases left in between. TCRdb's copy holds only in-frame clones and misses some; the assay was immunoSEQ multiplex PCR. Here the sample spans around 95,000 clones, about 90% being singletons. This sequence joins TRBV2 and TRBJ2-7; possibly TRBD2 for D (6 bases). This TCR was recovered from a woman in her fifties or sixties in good health. The sequenced material came from blood. This CDR3 is CASRREGSYEQYV. The CDR3 nucleotides read TGTGCCAGCAGGCGGGAAGGGTCTTACGAGCAGTACGTC.